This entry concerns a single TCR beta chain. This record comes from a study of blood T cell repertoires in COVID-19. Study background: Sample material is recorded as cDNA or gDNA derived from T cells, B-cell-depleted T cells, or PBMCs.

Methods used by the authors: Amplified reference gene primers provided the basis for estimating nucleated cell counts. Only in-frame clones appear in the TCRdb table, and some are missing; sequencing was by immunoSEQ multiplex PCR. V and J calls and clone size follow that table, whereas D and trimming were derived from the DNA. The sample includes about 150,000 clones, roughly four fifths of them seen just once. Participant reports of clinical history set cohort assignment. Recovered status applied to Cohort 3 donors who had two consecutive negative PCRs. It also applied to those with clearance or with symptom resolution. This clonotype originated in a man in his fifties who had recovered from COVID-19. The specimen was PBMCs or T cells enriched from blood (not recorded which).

The CDR3 is CASSYSDGGPYEQYF. The CDR3 nucleotides read TGTGCCAGCAGTTACTCGGACGGGGGGCCGTACGAGCAGTACTTC. V usage is TRBV6-2 or TRBV6-3 and J usage is TRBJ2-7; D might be TRBD2 (7 bases). The V gene's germline CDR1 is MNHEY and CDR2 SVGEGT. The ends were cut back, 0 bases at V and 4 bases at J, with 13 bases in the middle. The CDR3 is 15 residues long.